Described below is a single T cell receptor (beta chain) sequence and its context. Its antigen is unidentified. The sample is drawn from a study of shared clonotypes between healthy human individuals. The CDR3 covers 14 residues. Germline CDR1 and CDR2: MGHDK and SYGVNS. Trimming took 5 bases from V and 4 from J; bases not matched to a gene: 7. Memory CD4+ cells were the fraction left after CD45RA+ naive selection. Study-level results: Shared clonotypes: roughly 4.7% naive CD4, about 3.5% naive CD8, 2.3% memory CD4, approximately 0.37% memory CD8. When compared with the clonotypes that were shared by all four sorted-subset donors, the non-shared clonotypes turned out to have lower generation probabilities.

DNA at 150 to 200 ng, 25,000 to 35,000 T cell genomes, went into sorted-subset replicate PCRs. This table comes from immunoSEQ multiplex PCR, and its TCRdb copy is limited to in-frame clones, with some not included. The data show over a million clones, about 96% seen once. The rearrangement joins TRBV25-1 to TRBJ2-7; 8 nucleotides agree with TRBD2. The sample was naive CD4+ T cells sorted from blood. Subset in this sample: CD45RA+ positively selected. The sequence was collected from a man between 25 and 39 years old in good health. CDR3 protein: CASSSGTSVYEQYF. Here the CDR3 DNA reads TGTGCCAGCAGTTCAGGGACTAGTGTTTACGAGCAGTACTTC.